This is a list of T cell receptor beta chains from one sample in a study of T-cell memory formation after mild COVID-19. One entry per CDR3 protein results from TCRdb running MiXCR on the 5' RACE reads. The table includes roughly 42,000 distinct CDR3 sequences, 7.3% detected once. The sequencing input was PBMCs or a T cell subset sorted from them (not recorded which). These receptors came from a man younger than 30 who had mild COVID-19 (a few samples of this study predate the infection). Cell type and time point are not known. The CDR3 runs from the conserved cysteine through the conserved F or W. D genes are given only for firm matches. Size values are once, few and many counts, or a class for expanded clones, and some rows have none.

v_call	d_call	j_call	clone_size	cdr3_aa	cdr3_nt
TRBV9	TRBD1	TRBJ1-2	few	CASSPQGAEGYTF	TGTGCCAGCAGCCCACAGGGGGCGGAAGGCTACACCTTC
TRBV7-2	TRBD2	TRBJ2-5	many	CASSLSSSGGQETQYF	TGTGCCAGCAGCTTAAGTTCTAGCGGCGGCCAAGAGACCCAGTACTTC
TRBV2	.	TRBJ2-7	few	CASCAQAISYEQYF	TGTGCCAGCTGTGCCCAGGCGATCTCCTACGAGCAGTACTTC
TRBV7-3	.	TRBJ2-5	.	CASSLTGLTETQYF	TGTGCCAGCAGCTTAACGGGGCTAACAGAGACCCAGTACTTC
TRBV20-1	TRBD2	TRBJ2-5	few	CSASSPRTSGPETQYF	TGCAGTGCTAGTAGCCCCCGTACTAGCGGGCCCGAGACCCAGTACTTC
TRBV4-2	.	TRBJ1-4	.	CASSLGTGATNEKLFF	TGTGCCAGCAGCCTCGGTACAGGTGCAACTAATGAAAAACTGTTTTTT
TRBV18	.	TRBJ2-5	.	CASSPDAAETQYF	TGTGCCAGCTCACCGGACGCCGCTGAGACCCAGTACTTC
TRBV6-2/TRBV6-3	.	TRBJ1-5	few	CASSSRHNQPQHF	TGTGCCAGCAGTTCACGCCACAATCAGCCCCAGCATTTT
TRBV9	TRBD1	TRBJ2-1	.	CASSAEAGRGNEQFF	TGTGCCAGCAGCGCCGAGGCGGGCAGGGGGAATGAGCAGTTCTTC
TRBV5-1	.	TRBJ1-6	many	CASSLRGANPPLHF	TGCGCCAGCAGCTTGCGGGGGGCTAACCCACCCCTCCACTTT
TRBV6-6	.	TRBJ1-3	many	CASSYSGGNTIYF	TGTGCCAGCAGTTACTCAGGTGGAAACACCATATATTTT
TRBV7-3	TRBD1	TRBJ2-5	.	CASSRQGQGETQYF	TGTGCCAGCAGCCGACAGGGGCAGGGGGAGACCCAGTACTTC
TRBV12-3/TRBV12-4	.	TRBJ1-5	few	CASSLGGGLQPQHF	TGTGCCAGCAGTTTAGGTGGGGGACTTCAGCCCCAGCATTTT
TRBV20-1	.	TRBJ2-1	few	CSTQGIEMSEQFF	TGCAGTACACAGGGAATAGAGATGAGTGAGCAGTTCTTC
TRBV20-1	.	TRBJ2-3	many	CSARGTDTQYF	TGCAGTGCTAGAGGGACAGATACGCAGTATTTT
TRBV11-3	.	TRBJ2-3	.	CASSPGPRADTQYF	TGTGCCAGCAGCCCCGGCCCGCGGGCAGATACGCAGTATTTT
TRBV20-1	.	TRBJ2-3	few	CSARAGPDTQYF	TGCAGTGCTAGAGCGGGGCCAGATACGCAGTATTTT
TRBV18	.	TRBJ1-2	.	CASSPRPGDGYTF	TGTGCCAGCTCCCCAAGGCCAGGGGATGGCTACACCTTC
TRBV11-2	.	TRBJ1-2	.	CASSLTNYGYTF	TGTGCCAGCAGCTTAACTAACTATGGCTACACCTTC
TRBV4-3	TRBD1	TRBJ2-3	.	CASSRGTGAGTDTQYF	TGCGCCAGCAGCCGAGGGACAGGGGCCGGCACAGATACGCAGTATTTT
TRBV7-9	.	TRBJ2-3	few	CASSRDLSTDTQYF	TGTGCCAGCAGCCGGGACTTGAGCACAGATACGCAGTATTTT
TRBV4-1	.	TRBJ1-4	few	CASSQGTQKLFF	TGCGCCAGCAGCCAAGGGACACAAAAACTGTTTTTT
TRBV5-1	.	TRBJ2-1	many	CASSLASSSGERQFF	TGCGCCAGCAGCTTGGCGTCTAGCTCTGGTGAACGGCAGTTCTTC
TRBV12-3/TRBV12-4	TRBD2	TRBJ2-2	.	CASSLGLAGTGELFF	TGTGCCAGCAGTTTAGGACTAGCGGGCACCGGGGAGCTGTTTTTT
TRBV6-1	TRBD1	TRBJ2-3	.	CASRSLTGTGGFTDTQYF	TGTGCCAGCAGAAGCCTCACCGGGACAGGGGGCTTCACAGATACGCAGTATTTT
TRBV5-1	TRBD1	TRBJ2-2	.	CASSFRGPMNTGELFF	TGCGCCAGCAGCTTCAGGGGGCCCATGAACACCGGGGAGCTGTTTTTT
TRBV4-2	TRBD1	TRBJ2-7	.	CASSQEGGRSGYEQYF	TGTGCCAGCAGCCAAGAAGGGGGCCGTTCGGGTTACGAGCAGTACTTC
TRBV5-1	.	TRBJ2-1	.	CASKRASHEQFF	TGCGCCAGCAAACGTGCGTCCCATGAGCAGTTCTTC
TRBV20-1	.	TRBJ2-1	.	CSASGSYNEQFF	TGCAGTGCTAGCGGGTCCTACAATGAGCAGTTCTTC
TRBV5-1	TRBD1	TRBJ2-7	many	CASSLGTGGSYEQYF	TGCGCCAGCAGCTTGGGAACAGGGGGCTCCTACGAGCAGTACTTC
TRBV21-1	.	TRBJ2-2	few	CASSRRGGTGELFF	TGTGCCAGCAGCAGGAGAGGGGGTACCGGGGAGCTGTTTTTT
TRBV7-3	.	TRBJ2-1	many	CASSLTVGSYNEQFF	TGTGCCAGCAGCTTAACTGTCGGCTCCTACAATGAGCAGTTCTTC
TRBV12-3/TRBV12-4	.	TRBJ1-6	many	CASSPTGGTLHF	TGTGCCAGCAGTCCGACCGGGGGCACCCTCCACTTT
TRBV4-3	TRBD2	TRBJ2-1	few	CASSQSSGAPSREQFF	TGCGCCAGCAGCCAATCTAGCGGGGCCCCTTCCAGGGAGCAGTTCTTC
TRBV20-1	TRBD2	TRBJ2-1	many	CSAGSGTSVHEQFF	TGCAGTGCTGGTTCCGGGACTAGCGTCCATGAGCAGTTCTTC
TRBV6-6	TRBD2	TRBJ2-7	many	CASGGTSGSYEQYF	TGTGCCAGCGGAGGGACTAGCGGGTCCTACGAGCAGTACTTC
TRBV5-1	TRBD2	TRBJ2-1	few	CASSLAAGGSSYNEQFF	TGCGCCAGCAGCTTGGCCGCGGGGGGGAGCTCCTACAATGAGCAGTTCTTC